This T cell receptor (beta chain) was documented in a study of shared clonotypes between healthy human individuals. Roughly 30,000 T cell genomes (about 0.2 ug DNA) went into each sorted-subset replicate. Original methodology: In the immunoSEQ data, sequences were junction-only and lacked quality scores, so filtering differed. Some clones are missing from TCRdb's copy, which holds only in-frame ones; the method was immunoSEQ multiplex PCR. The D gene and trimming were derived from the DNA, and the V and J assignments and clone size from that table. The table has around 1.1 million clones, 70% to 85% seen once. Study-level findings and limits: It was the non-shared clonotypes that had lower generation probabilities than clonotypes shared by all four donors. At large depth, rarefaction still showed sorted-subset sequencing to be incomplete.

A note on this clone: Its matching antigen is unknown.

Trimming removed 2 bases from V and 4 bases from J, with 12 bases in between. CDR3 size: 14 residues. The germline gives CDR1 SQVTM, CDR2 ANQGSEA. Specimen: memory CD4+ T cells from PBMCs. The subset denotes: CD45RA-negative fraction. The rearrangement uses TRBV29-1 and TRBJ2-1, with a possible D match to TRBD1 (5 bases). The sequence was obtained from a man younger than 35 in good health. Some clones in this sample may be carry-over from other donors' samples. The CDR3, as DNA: TGCAGCGTTGAAAGACAGCTTACTTACAATGAGCAGTTCTTC. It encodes CSVERQLTYNEQFF.